A single sample is the source of the 17 T cell receptor beta chains below, sequenced in a study of T cells expressing NK-cell markers. TCRdb re-called the 5' RACE reads; every CDR3 protein appears as one record, without DNA. The sample includes roughly 23,000 distinct CDR3 sequences. Sequenced sample: blood T cells: a sorted CD56 or NKG2C T cell subset, CD4+ or CD8+ T cells, or bulk PBMC T cells (not recorded which). Receptors were obtained from a man aged 18-69 years in good health.

The chain carries TRBV11-2 and TRBJ2-3. The CDR3 covers 14 residues. CDR1 is SGHAT, CDR2 FQNNGV, per germline. CDR3 in amino acids: CASSLLGFADTQYF.

The rearrangement uses TRBV29-1 and TRBJ2-4; TCRdb picks TRBD1, but there is no DNA to check that call. The CDR3 has 15 residues. The germline V gene has CDR1 SQVTM and CDR2 ANQGSEA. The CDR3 is CSVSGGIEPKNIQYF.

The V call is TRBV6-2 or TRBV6-3, the J call TRBJ2-1. Looked up from germline, CDR1 is MNHEY and CDR2 is SVGEGT. The CDR3 is 14 residues long. CDR3 protein: CASSYFVPGNEQFF.

This chain uses TRBV9 with TRBJ2-7; the TRBD1 assignment by TCRdb is unverifiable without DNA. The CDR3 contains 15 residues. Germline V gene lookup returns CDR1 SGDLS and CDR2 YYNGEE. Here the CDR3 reads CASSVATTGVNEQYF.

This chain links TRBV6-1 with TRBJ2-2; there is no DNA to check the TCRdb D call of TRBD1. Germline loops: CDR1 MNHNS, CDR2 SASEGT. The CDR3 runs 14 residues. CDR3 amino acids: CASSRDLSTGELFF.

V gene TRBV3-1 combines with J gene TRBJ1-2. Germline lookup yields CDR1 LGHDT and CDR2 YNNKEL (reference sequence). This CDR3 region has 14 residues. The CDR3 sequence is CASTLGLYNYGYTF.

The rearrangement links TRBV2 to TRBJ1-5; TCRdb's assignment of TRBD1 cannot be checked, as there is no DNA. The germline CDR1 and CDR2 sequences are SNHLY and FYNNEI. This CDR3 region has 15 residues. The CDR3 reads CASRREGAANQPQHF. Drawing the rest from reference TRBV2 and TRBJ1-5, the complete variable domain is EPEVTQTPSHQVTQMGQEVILRCVPISNHLYFYWYRQILGQKVEFLVSFYNNEISEKSEIFDDQFSVERPDGSNFTLKIRSTKLEDSAMYFCASRREGAANQPQHFGDGTRLSIL.

The CDR3 loop is CASSPGGNLGSNEQFF. The chain uses TRBV5-4 and TRBJ2-1; there is no DNA to check the TCRdb D call of TRBD1. The CDR3 is 16 residues long. Germline V gene lookup returns CDR1 SGHNT and CDR2 YYREEE (reference sequence). The complete variable domain, with remaining parts taken from reference TRBV5-4 and TRBJ2-1, reads ETGVTQSPTHLIKTRGQQVTLRCSSQSGHNTVSWYQQALGQGPQFIFQYYREEENGRGNFPPRFSGLQFPNYSSELNVNALELDDSALYLCASSPGGNLGSNEQFFGPGTRLTVL.

The genes are TRBV6-2 or TRBV6-3 and TRBJ2-3; TCRdb indicates TRBD1, and absent DNA this call remains unverified. The germline gives CDR1 MNHEY, CDR2 SVGEGT. The CDR3 extends over 18 amino acids. CDR3 loop: CASSYHLGGGGSTDTQYF.

The genes are TRBV6-5 and TRBJ1-4; TCRdb gives TRBD1 as the D gene, but with no DNA this cannot be confirmed. The CDR3 runs 17 residues. Germline V gene data show CDR1 as MNHEY and CDR2 as SVGAGI. The CDR3 is CASSYSKVPGTNEKLFF.

The chain recombines TRBV3-1 with TRBJ2-7; the TRBD1 assignment by TCRdb is unverifiable without DNA. Germline V gene sequence: CDR1 LGHDT, CDR2 YNNKEL (reference sequence). This CDR3 comprises 13 residues. CDR3 region: CASSQVDGNEQYF.

V is TRBV18 and J is TRBJ2-6; TCRdb's D call of TRBD1 is untestable without DNA. The CDR3 consists of 19 residues. Germline values: CDR1 KGHSH, CDR2 LQKENI. The CDR3 is CASSSVSGQGKTGANVLTF.

The chain has TRBV20-1 and TRBJ2-1; as DNA is missing, the TRBD2 call by TCRdb cannot be tested. The length of the CDR3 is 16 residues. From germline, CDR1 is DFQATT and CDR2 SNEGSKA (reference sequence). CDR3 residues: CSARDLASGSWNEQFF.

V is TRBV6-2 or TRBV6-3 and J is TRBJ2-1; TCRdb's assignment of TRBD2 cannot be checked, as there is no DNA. The CDR3 consists of 20 residues. Germline assignment: CDR1 MNHEY and CDR2 SVGEGT. The CDR3: CASSYPGLAGVPSSYNEQFF.

V is TRBV30 and J is TRBJ1-1; TCRdb picks TRBD1, but there is no DNA to check that call. The CDR3 consists of 15 residues. CDR1 is GTSNPN and CDR2 is SVGIG in the germline V gene (reference sequence). The CDR3 loop is CAWSLLVGGRRGAFF.

The chain has TRBV6-2 or TRBV6-3 and TRBJ2-1. There are 15 residues in the CDR3. Germline assignment: CDR1 MNHEY and CDR2 SVGEGT. CDR3: CASSQSESSYNEQFF.

The chain couples TRBV5-1 to TRBJ1-2; TCRdb proposes TRBD1, but this gene call is untestable without DNA. Germline-derived CDR1 and CDR2 are SGHRS and YFSETQ. The CDR3 is made up of 13 amino acids. Here the CDR3 reads CASSTDRVYGYTF.